This T cell receptor beta chain was captured in a study of cytomegalovirus exposure and HLA in healthy donors. Overall study: Across 350 to 500 genotyped donors, approximately 81% landed in the Caucasian-associated ancestry cluster. Broader study findings: In an earlier analysis, in 540 or so donors, most V segments appeared productive either ~90% or ~30% of the time. Sequencing artifact likely explains a cluster of highly shared sequence variants. The study recorded about 160 TCR beta chains that were cytomegalovirus-associated.

Comments on this clone: Its antigen is unknown.

Germline V CDR1 and CDR2: MDHEN, SYDVKM. The V end was cut by 7 bases, the J end by 6 bases, with 20 bases between. This CDR3 is 15 amino acids long. PCR was performed using 60 Vbeta and 13 Jbeta primers. The table came from immunoSEQ multiplex PCR; TCRdb's copy has only in-frame clones and leaves some out. The sample records 90,000 or so clones, around 82% being singletons. The sequenced material came from PBMCs. The chain links TRBV28 to TRBJ2-3; TRBD1 is a possible D gene (7 bases). This TCR was sampled from a young man in good health and CMV-seropositive. Here the CDR3 reads CASTLQGTLRDTQYF. The CDR3 DNA sequence: TGTGCCAGCACCCTACAGGGGACTCTCCGGGATACGCAGTATTTT.